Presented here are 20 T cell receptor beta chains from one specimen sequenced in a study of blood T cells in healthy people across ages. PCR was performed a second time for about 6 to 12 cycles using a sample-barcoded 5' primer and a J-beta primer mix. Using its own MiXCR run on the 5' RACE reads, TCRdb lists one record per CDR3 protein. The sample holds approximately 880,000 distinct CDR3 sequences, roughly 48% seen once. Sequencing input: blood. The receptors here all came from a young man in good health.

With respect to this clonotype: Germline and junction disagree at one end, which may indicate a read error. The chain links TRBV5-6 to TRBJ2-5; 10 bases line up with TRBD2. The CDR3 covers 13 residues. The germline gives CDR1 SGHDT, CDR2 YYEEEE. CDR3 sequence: CASSPGLAETRYF. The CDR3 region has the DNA TGTGCCAGCAGCCCCGGACTAGCGGAGACCCGGTACTTC.

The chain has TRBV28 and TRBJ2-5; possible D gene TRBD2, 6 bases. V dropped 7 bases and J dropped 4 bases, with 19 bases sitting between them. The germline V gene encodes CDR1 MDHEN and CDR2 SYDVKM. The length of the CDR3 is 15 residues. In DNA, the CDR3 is TGTGCCAGCATACCGGGACGAGCGGGCAGAGAGACCCAGTACTTC. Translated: CASIPGRAGRETQYF.

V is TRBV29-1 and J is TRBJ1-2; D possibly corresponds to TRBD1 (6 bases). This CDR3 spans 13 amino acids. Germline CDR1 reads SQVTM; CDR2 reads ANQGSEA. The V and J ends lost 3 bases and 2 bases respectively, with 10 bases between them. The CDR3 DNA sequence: TGCAGCGTTGACCCCGGGGGCAACTATGGCTACACCTTC. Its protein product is CSVDPGGNYGYTF. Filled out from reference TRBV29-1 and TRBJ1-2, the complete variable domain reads SAVISQKPSRDICQRGTSLTIQCQVDSQVTMMFWYRQQPGQSLTLIATANQGSEATYESGFVIDKFPISRPNLTFSTLTVSNMSPEDSSIYLCSVDPGGNYGYTFGSGTRLTVV.

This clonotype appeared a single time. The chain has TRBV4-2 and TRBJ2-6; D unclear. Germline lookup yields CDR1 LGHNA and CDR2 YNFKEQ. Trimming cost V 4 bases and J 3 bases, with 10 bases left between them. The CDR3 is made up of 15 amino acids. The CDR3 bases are TGTGCCAGCAGCCCCCTACCTGGTGGGGCCAACGTCCTGACTTTC. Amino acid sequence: CASSPLPGGANVLTF.

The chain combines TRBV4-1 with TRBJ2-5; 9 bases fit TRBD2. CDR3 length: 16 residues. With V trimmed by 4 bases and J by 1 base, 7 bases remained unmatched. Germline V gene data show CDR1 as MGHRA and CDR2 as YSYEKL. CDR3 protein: CASSPAPGLAQETQYF. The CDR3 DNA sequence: TGCGCCAGCAGCCCCGCTCCGGGACTAGCCCAAGAGACCCAGTACTTC.

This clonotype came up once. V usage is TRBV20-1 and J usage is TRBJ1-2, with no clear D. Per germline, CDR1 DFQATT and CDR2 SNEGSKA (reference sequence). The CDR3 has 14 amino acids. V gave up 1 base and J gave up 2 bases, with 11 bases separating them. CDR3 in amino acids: CSARAMAANYGYTF. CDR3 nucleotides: TGCAGTGCTAGAGCGATGGCAGCCAACTATGGCTACACCTTC.

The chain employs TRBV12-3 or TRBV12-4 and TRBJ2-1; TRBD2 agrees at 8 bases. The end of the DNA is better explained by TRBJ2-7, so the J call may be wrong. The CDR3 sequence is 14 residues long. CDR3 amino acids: CASSLSGLAWEQYF. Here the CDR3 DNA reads TGTGCCAGCAGTTTAAGTGGACTAGCCTGGGAGCAGTACTTC.

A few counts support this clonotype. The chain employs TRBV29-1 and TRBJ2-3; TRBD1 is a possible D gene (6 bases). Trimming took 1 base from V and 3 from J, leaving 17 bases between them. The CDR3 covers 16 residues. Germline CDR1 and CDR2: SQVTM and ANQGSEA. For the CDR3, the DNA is TGCAGCGTTGAAGTGACCACAGGGTTTGGTACAGATACGCAGTATTTT. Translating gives CSVEVTTGFGTDTQYF.

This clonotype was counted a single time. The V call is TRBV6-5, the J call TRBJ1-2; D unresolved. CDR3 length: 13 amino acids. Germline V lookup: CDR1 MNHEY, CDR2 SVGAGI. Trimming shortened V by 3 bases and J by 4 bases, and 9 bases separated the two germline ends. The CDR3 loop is CASSYRPLYGYTF. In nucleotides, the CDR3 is TGTGCCAGCAGTTATCGGCCACTCTATGGCTACACCTTC.

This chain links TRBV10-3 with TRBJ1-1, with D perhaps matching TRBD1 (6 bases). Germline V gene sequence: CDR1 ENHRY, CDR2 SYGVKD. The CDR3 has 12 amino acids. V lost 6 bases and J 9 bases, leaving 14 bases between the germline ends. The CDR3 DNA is TGTGCCATCAGCCAAACAGGGACCCAAGCTTTCTTT. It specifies CAISQTGTQAFF.

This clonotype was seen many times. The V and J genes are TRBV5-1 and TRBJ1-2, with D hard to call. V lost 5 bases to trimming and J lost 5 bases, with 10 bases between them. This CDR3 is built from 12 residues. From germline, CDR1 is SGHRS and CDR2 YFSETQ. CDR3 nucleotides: TGCGCCAGCAGAAAGGACGGGTATGGCTACACCTTC. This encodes CASRKDGYGYTF.

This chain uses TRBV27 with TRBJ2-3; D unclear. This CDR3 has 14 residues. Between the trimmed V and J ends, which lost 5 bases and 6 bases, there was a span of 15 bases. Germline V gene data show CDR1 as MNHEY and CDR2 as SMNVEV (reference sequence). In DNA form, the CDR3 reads TGTGCCAGCAGTCCCCGATCCATATGGGATACGCAGTATTTT. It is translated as CASSPRSIWDTQYF.

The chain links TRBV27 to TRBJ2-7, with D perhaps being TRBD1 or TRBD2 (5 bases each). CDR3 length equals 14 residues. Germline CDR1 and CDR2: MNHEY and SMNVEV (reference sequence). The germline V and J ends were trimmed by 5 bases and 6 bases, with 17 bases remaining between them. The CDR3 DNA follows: TGTGCCAGCAGTGTCCGGGGCCCAATGCTCGAGCAGTACTTC. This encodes CASSVRGPMLEQYF.

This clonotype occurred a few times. The CDR3 reads CASSYPGQAFYEQYF. The CDR3 bases are TGTGCCAGCAGTTACCCGGGACAGGCCTTCTACGAGCAGTACTTC. V is TRBV6-2 or TRBV6-3 and J is TRBJ2-7; TRBD1 aligns across 8 bases. The V and J ends lost 2 bases and 3 bases, in that order; junction bases with no gene match: 6. Germline values: CDR1 MNHEY, CDR2 SVGEGT. The length of the CDR3 is 15 residues.

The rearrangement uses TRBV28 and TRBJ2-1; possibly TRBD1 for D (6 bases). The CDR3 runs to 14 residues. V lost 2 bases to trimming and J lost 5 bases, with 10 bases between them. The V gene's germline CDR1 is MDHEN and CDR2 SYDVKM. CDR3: CASSLLDRHNEQFF. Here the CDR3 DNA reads TGTGCCAGCAGTTTACTCGACAGGCACAATGAGCAGTTCTTC.

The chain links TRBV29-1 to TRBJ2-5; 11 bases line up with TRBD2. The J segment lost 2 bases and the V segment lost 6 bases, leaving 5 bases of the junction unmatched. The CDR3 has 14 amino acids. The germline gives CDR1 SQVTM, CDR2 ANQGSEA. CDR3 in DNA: TGCAGCGTAGCTGTAGCGGGAGGGCAAGAGACCCAGTACTTC. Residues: CSVAVAGGQETQYF.

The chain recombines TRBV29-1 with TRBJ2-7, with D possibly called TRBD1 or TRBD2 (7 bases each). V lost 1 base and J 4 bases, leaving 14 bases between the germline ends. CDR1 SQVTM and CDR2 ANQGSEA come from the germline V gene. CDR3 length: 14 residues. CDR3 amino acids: CSVEGEGTEYEQYF. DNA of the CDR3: TGCAGCGTTGAAGGGGAGGGGACAGAGTACGAGCAGTACTTC.

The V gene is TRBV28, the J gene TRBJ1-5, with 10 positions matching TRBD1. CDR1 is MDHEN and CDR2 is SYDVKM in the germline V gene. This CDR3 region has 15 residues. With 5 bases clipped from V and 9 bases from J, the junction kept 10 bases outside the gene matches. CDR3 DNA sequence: TGTGCCAGCAGTGATGCCGGGACAGGGGACCGGCCCCAGCATTTT. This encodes CASSDAGTGDRPQHF.

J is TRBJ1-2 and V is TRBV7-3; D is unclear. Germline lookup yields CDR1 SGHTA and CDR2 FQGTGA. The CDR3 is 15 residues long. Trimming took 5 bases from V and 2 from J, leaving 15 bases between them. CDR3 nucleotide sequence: TGTGCCAGCAGCCCCAGTGCGGGCTTGAACTATGGCTACACCTTC. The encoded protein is CASSPSAGLNYGYTF.

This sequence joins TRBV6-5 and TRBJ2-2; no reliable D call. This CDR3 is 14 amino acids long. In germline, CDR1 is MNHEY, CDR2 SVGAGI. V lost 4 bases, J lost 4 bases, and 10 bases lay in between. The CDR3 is CASSLGRATGELFF. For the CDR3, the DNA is TGTGCCAGCAGTTTAGGCCGGGCCACCGGGGAGCTGTTTTTT.